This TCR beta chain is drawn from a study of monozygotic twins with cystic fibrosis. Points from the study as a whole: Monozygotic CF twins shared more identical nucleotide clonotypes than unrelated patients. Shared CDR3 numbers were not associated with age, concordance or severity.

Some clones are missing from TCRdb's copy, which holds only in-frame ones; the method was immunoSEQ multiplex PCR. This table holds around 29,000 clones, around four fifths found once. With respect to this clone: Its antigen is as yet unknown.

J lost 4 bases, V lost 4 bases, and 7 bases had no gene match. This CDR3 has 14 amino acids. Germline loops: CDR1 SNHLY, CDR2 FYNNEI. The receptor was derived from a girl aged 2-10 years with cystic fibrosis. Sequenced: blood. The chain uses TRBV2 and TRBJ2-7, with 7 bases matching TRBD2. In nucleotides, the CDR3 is TGTGCCAGCAGTGTTGGGGGGAGGGTGTACGAGCAGTACTTC. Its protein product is CASSVGGRVYEQYF.